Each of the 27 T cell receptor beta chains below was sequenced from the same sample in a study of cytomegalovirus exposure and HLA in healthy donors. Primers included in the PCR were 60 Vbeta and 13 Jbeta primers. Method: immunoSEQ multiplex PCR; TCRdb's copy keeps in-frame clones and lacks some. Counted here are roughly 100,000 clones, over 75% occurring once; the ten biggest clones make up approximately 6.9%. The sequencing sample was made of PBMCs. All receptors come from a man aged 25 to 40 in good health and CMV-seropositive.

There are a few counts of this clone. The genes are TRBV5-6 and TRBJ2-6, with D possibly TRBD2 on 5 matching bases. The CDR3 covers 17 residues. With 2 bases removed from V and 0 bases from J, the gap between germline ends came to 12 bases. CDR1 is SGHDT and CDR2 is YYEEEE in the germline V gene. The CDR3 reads CASSFGLSSSGANVLTF. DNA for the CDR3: TGTGCCAGCAGCTTCGGACTCTCAAGCTCTGGGGCCAACGTCCTGACTTTC. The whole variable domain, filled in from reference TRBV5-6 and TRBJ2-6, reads DAGVTQSPTHLIKTRGQQVTLRCSPKSGHDTVSWYQQALGQGPQFIFQYYEEEERQRGNFPDRFSGHQFPNYSSELNVNALLLGDSALYLCASSFGLSSSGANVLTFGAGSRLTVL.

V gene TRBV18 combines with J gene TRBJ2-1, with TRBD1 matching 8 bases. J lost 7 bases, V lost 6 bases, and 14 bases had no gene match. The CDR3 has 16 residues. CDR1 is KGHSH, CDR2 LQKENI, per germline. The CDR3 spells CASSGTGTYRPNEQFF. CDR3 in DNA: TGTGCCAGCTCCGGGACAGGAACGTACCGGCCTAATGAGCAGTTCTTC.

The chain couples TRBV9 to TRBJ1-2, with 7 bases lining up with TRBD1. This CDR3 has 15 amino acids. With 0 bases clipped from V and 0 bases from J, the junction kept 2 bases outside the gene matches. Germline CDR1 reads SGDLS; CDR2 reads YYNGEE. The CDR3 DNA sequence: TGTGCCAGCAGCGTAGAGGGACAGACTAACTATGGCTACACCTTC. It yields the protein CASSVEGQTNYGYTF.

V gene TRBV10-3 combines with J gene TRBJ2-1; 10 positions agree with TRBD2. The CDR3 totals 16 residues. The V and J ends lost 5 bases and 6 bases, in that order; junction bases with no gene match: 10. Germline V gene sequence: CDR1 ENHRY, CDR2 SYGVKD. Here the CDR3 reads CAISSSSGGAGNEQFF. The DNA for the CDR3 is TGTGCCATCAGTTCCTCGAGCGGGGGGGCTGGCAATGAGCAGTTCTTC.

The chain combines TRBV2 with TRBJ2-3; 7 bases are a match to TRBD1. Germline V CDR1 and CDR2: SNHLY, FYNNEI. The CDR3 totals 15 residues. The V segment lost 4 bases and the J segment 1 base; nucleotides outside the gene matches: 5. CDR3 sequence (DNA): TGTGCCAGCAGTGTAGGGACAGCTGGCACAGATACGCAGTATTTT. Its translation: CASSVGTAGTDTQYF.

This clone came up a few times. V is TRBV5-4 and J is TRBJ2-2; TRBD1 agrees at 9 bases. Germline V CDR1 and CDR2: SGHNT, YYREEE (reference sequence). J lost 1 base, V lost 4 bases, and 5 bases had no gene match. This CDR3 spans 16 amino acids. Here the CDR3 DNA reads TGTGCCAGCAGCAGGACAGGGGCCGGGAACACCGGGGAGCTGTTTTTT. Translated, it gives CASSRTGAGNTGELFF.

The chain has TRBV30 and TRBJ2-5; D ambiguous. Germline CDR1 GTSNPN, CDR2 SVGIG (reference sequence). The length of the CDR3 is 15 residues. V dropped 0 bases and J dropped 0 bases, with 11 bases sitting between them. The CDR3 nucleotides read TGTGCCTGGAGTGTACAGCTCCGGTACCAAGAGACCCAGTACTTC. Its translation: CAWSVQLRYQETQYF.

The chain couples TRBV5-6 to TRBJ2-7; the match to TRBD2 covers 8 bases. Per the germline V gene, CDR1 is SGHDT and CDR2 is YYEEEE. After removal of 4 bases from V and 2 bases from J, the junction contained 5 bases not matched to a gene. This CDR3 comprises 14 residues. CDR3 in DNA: TGTGCCAGCAGCCAGTCGGGGGGGCCCTACGAGCAGTACTTC. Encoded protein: CASSQSGGPYEQYF.

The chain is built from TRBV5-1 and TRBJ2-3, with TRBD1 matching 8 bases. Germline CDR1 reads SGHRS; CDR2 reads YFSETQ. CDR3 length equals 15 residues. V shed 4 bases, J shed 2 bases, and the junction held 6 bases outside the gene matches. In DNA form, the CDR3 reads TGCGCCAGCAGCGTTACAGGGGGGATCACAGATACGCAGTATTTT. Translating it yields CASSVTGGITDTQYF.

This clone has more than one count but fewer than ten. CDR3 protein: CASSLPGAGTEAFF. The CDR3 region has the DNA TGTGCCAGCAGTTTACCAGGGGCGGGCACTGAAGCTTTCTTT. The V and J genes are TRBV28 and TRBJ1-1; the D gene is possibly TRBD1 (6 bases). CDR3 size: 14 residues. The germline V gene encodes CDR1 MDHEN and CDR2 SYDVKM. Between the trimmed V and J ends, which lost 2 bases and 4 bases, there was a span of 11 bases.

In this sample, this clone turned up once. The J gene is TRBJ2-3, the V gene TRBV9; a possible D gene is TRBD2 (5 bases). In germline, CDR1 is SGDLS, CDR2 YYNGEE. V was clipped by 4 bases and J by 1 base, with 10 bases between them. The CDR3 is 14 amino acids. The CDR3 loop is CASSPLGGTDTQYF. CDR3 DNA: TGTGCCAGCAGCCCACTCGGGGGCACAGATACGCAGTATTTT.

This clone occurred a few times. CDR3 sequence: CASGDRGLWNEQFF. As DNA, the CDR3 is TGTGCCAGCGGGGACAGGGGGCTGTGGAATGAGCAGTTCTTC. The chain is built from TRBV27 and TRBJ2-1, with 12 bases lining up with TRBD1. Germline V lookup: CDR1 MNHEY, CDR2 SMNVEV (reference sequence). Trimming at V came to 8 bases and at J to 7 bases, leaving 6 bases not matched to a gene. This CDR3 contains 14 residues.

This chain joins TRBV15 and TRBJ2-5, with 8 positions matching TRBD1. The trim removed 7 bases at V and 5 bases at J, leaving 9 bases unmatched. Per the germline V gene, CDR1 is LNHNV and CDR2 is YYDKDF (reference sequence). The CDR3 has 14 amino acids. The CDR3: CATTDSGGGETQYF. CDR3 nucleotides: TGTGCCACCACCGATTCAGGGGGCGGGGAGACCCAGTACTTC. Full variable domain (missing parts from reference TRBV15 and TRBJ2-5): DAMVIQNPRYQVTQFGKPVTLSCSQTLNHNVMYWYQQKSSQAPKLLFHYYDKDFNNEADTPDNFQSRRPNTSFCFLDIRSPGLGDTAMYLCATTDSGGGETQYFGPGTRLLVL.

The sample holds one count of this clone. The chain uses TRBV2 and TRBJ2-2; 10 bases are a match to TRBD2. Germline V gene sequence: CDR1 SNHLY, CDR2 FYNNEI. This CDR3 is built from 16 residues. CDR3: CAAGTSAASGTGELFF. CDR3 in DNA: TGTGCAGCCGGGACTAGCGCCGCATCGGGCACCGGGGAGCTGTTTTTT.

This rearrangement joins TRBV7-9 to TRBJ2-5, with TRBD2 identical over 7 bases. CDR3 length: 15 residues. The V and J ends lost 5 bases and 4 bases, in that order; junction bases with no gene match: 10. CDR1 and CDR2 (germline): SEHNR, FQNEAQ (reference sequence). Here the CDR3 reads CASSPPWGGVETQYF. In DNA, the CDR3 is TGTGCCAGCAGCCCTCCGTGGGGGGGGGTAGAGACCCAGTACTTC. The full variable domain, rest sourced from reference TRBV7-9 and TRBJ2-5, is DTGVSQNPRHKITKRGQNVTFRCDPISEHNRLYWYRQTLGQGPEFLTYFQNEAQLEKSRLLSDRFSAERPKGSFSTLEIQRTEQGDSAMYLCASSPPWGGVETQYFGPGTRLLVL.

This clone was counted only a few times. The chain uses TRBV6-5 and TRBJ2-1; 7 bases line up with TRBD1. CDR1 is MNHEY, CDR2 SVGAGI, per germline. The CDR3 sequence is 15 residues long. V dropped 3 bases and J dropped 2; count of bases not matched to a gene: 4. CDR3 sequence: CASSYNRGTYNEQFF. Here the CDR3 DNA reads TGTGCCAGCAGTTATAACAGGGGAACCTACAATGAGCAGTTCTTC.

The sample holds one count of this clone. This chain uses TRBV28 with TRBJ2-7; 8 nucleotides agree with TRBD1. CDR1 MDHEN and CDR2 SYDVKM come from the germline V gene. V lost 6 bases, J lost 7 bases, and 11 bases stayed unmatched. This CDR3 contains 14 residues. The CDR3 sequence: CASSYRDRLLEQYF. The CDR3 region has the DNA TGTGCCAGCAGCTACCGGGACAGGTTGTTAGAGCAGTACTTC.

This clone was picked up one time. CDR3: CASSTTPNEQYF. CDR3 nucleotides: TGTGCCAGCAGCACGACACCGAACGAGCAGTACTTC. This chain uses TRBV6-5 with TRBJ2-7; D not resolved. The CDR3 spans 12 residues. The V end lost 6 bases, the J end lost 5 bases, and 11 bases lay between the germline ends. CDR1 and CDR2 (germline): MNHEY, SVGAGI.

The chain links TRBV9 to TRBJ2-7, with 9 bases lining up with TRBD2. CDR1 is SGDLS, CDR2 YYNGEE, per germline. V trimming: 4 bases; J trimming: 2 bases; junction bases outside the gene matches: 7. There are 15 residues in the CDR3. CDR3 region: CASSPGLAEPYEQYF. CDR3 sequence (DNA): TGTGCCAGCAGCCCGGGACTAGCTGAACCCTACGAGCAGTACTTC. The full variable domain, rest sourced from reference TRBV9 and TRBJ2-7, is DSGVTQTPKHLITATGQRVTLRCSPRSGDLSVYWYQQSLDQGLQFLIQYYNGEERAKGNILERFSAQQFPDLHSELNLSSLELGDSALYFCASSPGLAEPYEQYFGPGTRLTVT.

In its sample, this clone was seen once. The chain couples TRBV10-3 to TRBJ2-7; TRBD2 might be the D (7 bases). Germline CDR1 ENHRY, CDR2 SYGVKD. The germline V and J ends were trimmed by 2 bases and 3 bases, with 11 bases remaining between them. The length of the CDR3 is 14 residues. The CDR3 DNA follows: TGTGCCATCAGTGAGGGGGGGGCTAGCTACGAGCAGTACTTC. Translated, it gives CAISEGGASYEQYF.

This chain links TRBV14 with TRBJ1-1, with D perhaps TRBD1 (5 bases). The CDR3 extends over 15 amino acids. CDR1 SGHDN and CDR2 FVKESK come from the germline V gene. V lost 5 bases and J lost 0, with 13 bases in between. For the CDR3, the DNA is TGTGCCAGCAGCAGGGAGGGGCTAGTGAACACTGAAGCTTTCTTT. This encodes CASSREGLVNTEAFF.

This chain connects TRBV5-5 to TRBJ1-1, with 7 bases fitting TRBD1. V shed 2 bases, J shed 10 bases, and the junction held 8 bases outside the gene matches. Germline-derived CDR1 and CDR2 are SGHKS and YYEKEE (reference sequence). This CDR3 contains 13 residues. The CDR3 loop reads CASSLSNRGPAFF. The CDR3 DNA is TGTGCCAGCAGCTTATCTAACAGGGGCCCAGCTTTCTTT.

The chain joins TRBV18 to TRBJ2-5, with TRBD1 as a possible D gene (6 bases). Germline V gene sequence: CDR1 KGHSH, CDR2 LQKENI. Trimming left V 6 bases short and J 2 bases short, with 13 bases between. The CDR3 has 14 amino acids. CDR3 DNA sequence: TGTGCCAGCTCTCCCCCGGGACATCAAGAGACCCAGTACTTC. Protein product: CASSPPGHQETQYF. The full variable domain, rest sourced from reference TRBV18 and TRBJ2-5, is NAGVMQNPRHLVRRRGQEARLRCSPMKGHSHVYWYRQLPEEGLKFMVYLQKENIIDESGMPKERFSAEFPKEGPSILRIQQVVRGDSAAYFCASSPPGHQETQYFGPGTRLLVL.

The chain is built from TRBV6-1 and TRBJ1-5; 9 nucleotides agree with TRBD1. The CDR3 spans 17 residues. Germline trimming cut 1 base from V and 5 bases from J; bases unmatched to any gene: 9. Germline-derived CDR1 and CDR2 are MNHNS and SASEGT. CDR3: CASSEEIGGTGHQPQHF. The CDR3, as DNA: TGTGCCAGCAGTGAAGAGATTGGAGGGACAGGGCATCAGCCCCAGCATTTT.

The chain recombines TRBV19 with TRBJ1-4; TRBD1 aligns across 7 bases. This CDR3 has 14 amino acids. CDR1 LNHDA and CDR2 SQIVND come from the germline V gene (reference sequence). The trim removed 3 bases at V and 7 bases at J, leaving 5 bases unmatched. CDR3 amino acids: CASSIRGKGEKLFF. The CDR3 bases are TGTGCCAGTAGTATCAGGGGGAAAGGTGAAAAACTGTTTTTT.

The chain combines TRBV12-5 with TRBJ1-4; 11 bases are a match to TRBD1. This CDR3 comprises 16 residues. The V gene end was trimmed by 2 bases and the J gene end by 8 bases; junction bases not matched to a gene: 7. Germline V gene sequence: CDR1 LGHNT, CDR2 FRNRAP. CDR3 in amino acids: CASGLTYGTGGEKLFF. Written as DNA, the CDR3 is TGTGCTAGTGGTTTGACATACGGGACAGGGGGAGAAAAACTGTTTTTT.

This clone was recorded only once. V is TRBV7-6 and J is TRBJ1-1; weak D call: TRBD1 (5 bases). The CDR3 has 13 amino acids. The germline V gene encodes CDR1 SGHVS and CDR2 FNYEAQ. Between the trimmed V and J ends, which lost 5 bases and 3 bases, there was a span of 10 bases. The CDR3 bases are TGTGCCAGCAGCCGGGACTGGGACACTGAAGCTTTCTTT. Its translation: CASSRDWDTEAFF.